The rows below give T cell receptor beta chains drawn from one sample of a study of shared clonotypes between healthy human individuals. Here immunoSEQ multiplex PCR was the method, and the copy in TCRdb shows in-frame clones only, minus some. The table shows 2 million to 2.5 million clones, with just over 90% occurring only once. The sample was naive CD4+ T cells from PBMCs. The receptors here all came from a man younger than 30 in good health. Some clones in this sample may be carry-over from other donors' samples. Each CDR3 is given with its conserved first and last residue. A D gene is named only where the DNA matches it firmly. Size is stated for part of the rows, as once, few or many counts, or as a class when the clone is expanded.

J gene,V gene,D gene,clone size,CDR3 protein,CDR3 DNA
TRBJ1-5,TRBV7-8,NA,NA,CASRAGVSNQPQHF,TGTGCCAGCAGGGCAGGGGTTAGCAATCAGCCCCAGCATTTT
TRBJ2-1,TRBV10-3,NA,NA,CAISEGSSYNEQFF,TGTGCCATCAGTGAGGGGAGCTCCTACAATGAGCAGTTCTTC
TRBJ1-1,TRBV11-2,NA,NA,CASSLRAGMNTEAFF,TGTGCCAGCAGCTTAAGGGCGGGCATGAACACTGAAGCTTTCTTT
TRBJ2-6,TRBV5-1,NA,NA,CASSSIISGANVLTF,TGCGCCAGCAGCTCGATTATCTCTGGGGCCAACGTCCTGACTTTC
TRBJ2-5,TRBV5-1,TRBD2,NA,CASSHRTSGKETQYF,TGCGCCAGCAGCCACCGGACTAGCGGAAAAGAGACCCAGTACTTC
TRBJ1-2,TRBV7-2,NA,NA,CASSLVGGVGYGYTF,TGTGCCAGCAGCTTAGTTGGGGGGGTTGGCTATGGCTACACCTTC
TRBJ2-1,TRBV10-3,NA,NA,CAMKDPARNEQFF,TGTGCCATGAAGGACCCGGCGAGGAATGAGCAGTTCTTC
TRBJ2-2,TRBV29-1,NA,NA,CSAAAPGRPSGELFF,TGCAGCGCCGCAGCACCGGGCCGACCTAGCGGGGAGCTGTTTTTT
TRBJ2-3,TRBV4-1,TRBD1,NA,CASSQVGQGFTDTQYF,TGCGCCAGCAGCCAAGTGGGACAGGGATTTACGGATACGCAGTATTTT
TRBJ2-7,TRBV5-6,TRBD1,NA,CASSIRDRDSGEQYF,TGTGCCAGCAGCATCCGGGACAGGGATTCTGGCGAGCAGTACTTC
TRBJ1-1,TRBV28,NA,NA,CASRNAGPRPEAFF,TGTGCCAGCAGAAATGCGGGCCCTCGGCCTGAAGCTTTCTTT
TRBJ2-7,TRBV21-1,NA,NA,CASSKGTVPYEQYF,TGTGCCAGCAGCAAAGGGACTGTTCCCTACGAGCAGTACTTC
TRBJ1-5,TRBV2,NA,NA,CESRTAKENQPQHF,TGTGAGAGCCGGACAGCCAAAGAAAATCAGCCCCAGCATTTT
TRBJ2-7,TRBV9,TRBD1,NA,CASSSGQTTYEQYF,TGTGCCAGCAGCTCGGGACAGACCACCTACGAGCAGTACTTC
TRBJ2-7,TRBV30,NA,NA,CACGTTYEQYF,TGTGCCTGCGGGACGACCTACGAGCAGTACTTC
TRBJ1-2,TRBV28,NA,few,CASSSAGTGYTF,TGTGCCAGCAGCTCGGCAGGCACCGGCTACACCTTC
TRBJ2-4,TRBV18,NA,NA,CASSPSGGGNIQYF,TGTGCCAGCTCACCATCCGGGGGCGGAAACATTCAGTACTTC
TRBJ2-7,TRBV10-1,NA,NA,CASSESPGATYEQYF,TGCGCCAGCAGTGAGTCACCGGGGGCCACCTACGAGCAGTACTTC
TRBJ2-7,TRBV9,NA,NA,CASSVGTGETYEQYF,TGTGCCAGCAGCGTAGGTACAGGAGAGACCTACGAGCAGTACTTC
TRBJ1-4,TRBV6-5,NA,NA,CASSYSGEGEKLFF,TGTGCCAGCAGTTACTCGGGGGAAGGGGAAAAACTGTTTTTT
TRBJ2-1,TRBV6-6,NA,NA,CASSYNRENEQFF,TGTGCCAGCAGTTACAACCGGGAAAATGAGCAGTTCTTC
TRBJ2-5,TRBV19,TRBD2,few,CASSIAPSGETQYF,TGTGCCAGTAGTATAGCTCCTAGCGGAGAGACCCAGTACTTC
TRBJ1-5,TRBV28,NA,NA,CASSWGAGQPQHF,TGTGCCAGCAGTTGGGGGGCAGGGCAGCCCCAGCATTTT
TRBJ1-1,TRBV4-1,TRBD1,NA,CASSRPPGPGGTEAFF,TGCGCCAGCAGCCGACCCCCGGGACCAGGGGGCACTGAAGCTTTCTTT
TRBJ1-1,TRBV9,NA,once,CASSVALGDHTEAFF,TGTGCCAGCAGCGTAGCTTTGGGCGATCACACTGAAGCTTTCTTT
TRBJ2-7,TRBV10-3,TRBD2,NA,CAIRTSGGLEQYF,TGTGCCATCAGGACTAGCGGGGGTTTAGAGCAGTACTTC
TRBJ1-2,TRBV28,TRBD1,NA,CASSPRDSPSYGYTF,TGTGCCAGCAGCCCCCGGGACAGCCCGTCCTATGGCTACACCTTC
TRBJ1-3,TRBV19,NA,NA,CASRAGAHSGNTIYF,TGTGCCAGTAGAGCCGGGGCACACTCTGGAAACACCATATATTTT
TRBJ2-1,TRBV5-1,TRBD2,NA,CASSLGLAGGYEQFF,TGCGCCAGCAGTTTAGGACTAGCGGGAGGTTATGAGCAGTTCTTC